This record concerns one T cell receptor (beta chain) sequence. The source of the sample is a study of control samples from healthy donors and cancer patients. Only in-frame clones appear in the TCRdb table, and some are missing; sequencing was by immunoSEQ multiplex PCR. Of some 200,000 clones listed, 90% to 95% are singletons. CDR3 length: 16 amino acids. Germline V gene sequence: CDR1 MNHEY, CDR2 SVGEGT. V was shortened by 0 bases and J by 0 bases, with 9 bases between the two germline ends. The chain carries TRBV6-2 or TRBV6-3 and TRBJ1-3; D gene unclear. Sequences were obtained from blood. The source of this sequence is a woman aged 25 to 39 in good health. Here the CDR3 DNA reads TGTGCCAGCAGTTACTCGGAGCAACTCTCTGGAAACACCATATATTTT. Translated, it gives CASSYSEQLSGNTIYF.